This T cell receptor (beta chain) was identified in a study of cytomegalovirus exposure and HLA in healthy donors. Notes on the study in general: In most subjects, TCR beta sequences reportedly gave accurate predictions of HLA-A and HLA-B alleles. Later on, a genetic analysis was performed. It linked a missense variant in DCLRE1C with V- and J-gene trimming of TCR beta. Productive status was seen about 90% or about 30% of the time for most TCR beta V segments in an earlier analysis. When presence/absence was analysed, sequencing depth was taken to be roughly uniform across donors.

PCR was performed using 60 Vbeta and 13 Jbeta primers. Generated by immunoSEQ multiplex PCR, the TCRdb table keeps only in-frame clones and is missing some. Among around 55,000 clones listed, approximately 71% were seen once. V shed 2 bases, J shed 11 bases, and the junction held 7 bases outside the gene matches. Germline V CDR1 and CDR2: SQVTM, ANQGSEA. The CDR3 has 14 amino acids. In this sample, this clone turned up once. Its antigen is still unknown. The chain has TRBV29-1 and TRBJ2-1, with 12 positions matching TRBD2. The specimen was PBMCs. The TCR sequence derives from a man aged 35 to 55 in good health and CMV-seropositive. This CDR3 reads CSVELASGGAQQFF. In DNA form, the CDR3 reads TGCAGCGTTGAATTGGCTAGCGGGGGGGCTCAGCAGTTCTTC.